This note documents a single T cell receptor beta chain sequence. This clonotype was counted between two and nine times. No cognate antigen has been identified for it. Within one base of it there is no much larger clone, and no base qualities were kept. CDR1 and CDR2 are drawn from the germline V gene: SGHTA, FQGTGA. Counted from cysteine to phenylalanine, this CDR3 has 16 amino acids. Only the CDR3 part of the read is kept: 48 bases, read in frame from the first base. Trimming at the junction amounts to 5 bases on V and 0 bases on J, and the germline ends lie 14 bases apart. The sample comes from a study of T-cell memory formation after mild COVID-19 (dated by TCRdb to the early 2020s). Broadly, across the study: Most TCR sequence clusters were specific to one of the two donors. T-cell clones expanding and contracting after mild COVID-19 in two donors were tracked by longitudinal TCRalpha and TCRbeta repertoire sequencing. Two young, previously healthy adult volunteers, one female and one male, were included in the cohort. The paper as a whole reports these results and caveats: SARS-CoV-2 specificity was not confirmed for the second-wave clones peaking on day 37. Contracting CD4+ clones turned up mainly in the CM and EM memory subsets, whereas EMRA was where CD8+ clones were enriched. Clones that contracted from day 15 to 85 showed balanced CD4/CD8 phenotypes, whereas a second wave of clones that expanded from day 15 to 37 leaned towards CD4+. The study included only two mild cases, and larger cohorts that include severe cases with pre-infection samples were judged to be necessary. Some responding clones were detected in pre-infection memory, suggesting pre-existing cross-reactive memory T cells joined the SARS-CoV-2 response.

Ficoll-Paque density gradient centrifugation was used to isolate PBMCs. The sample was run on an Illumina NovaSeq 6000. cDNA libraries for TCRalpha and TCRbeta were prepared by 5'RACE using constant-segment primers, with sample barcodes and unique molecular identifiers added. Trizol reagent was used to extract RNA from every sample. The libraries were amplified in two PCR steps, and the second step added a second sample barcode and Illumina TruSeq adapters. Sequencing of the libraries was done on an Illumina NovaSeq, producing 2 x 150 bp paired-end reads. Per the authors' processing: With migec v1.2.7, reads were demultiplexed and then collapsed into UMI-guided consensus sequences. Using mixcr v2.1.11, UMI consensuses were aligned to TRA and TRB V and J templates and then assembled into clonotypes. Clonotypes were classified as expanded or contracted when called significant by both edgeR and NoisET, with noise models trained on biological replicates. For edgeR calls, a false discovery rate-adjusted p below 0.01 and a log2 fold-change threshold of 1 were applied. As an exploratory analysis of dynamics, max-normalized trajectories of the 1000 most abundant clonotypes were examined with PCA combined with hierarchical clustering. Separately sequenced CD4+ and CD8+ repertoires were used to assign the CD4 or CD8 phenotype of responding clones. The public reads were reprocessed in TCRdb via fastp at Q25 and MiXCR, keeping in-frame beta chains. Each CDR3 protein gets just one entry, which takes the most common genes and DNA from the rows behind it. The V and J calls, along with clone size, are taken from TCRdb and not from the paper's own processing. The sample profile shows some 100,000 distinct CDR3 sequences; more than 9.5% of them were found once. The top ten hold about 40% of the sample.

Rearrangement joined TRBV7-3 to TRBJ2-1, with the D gene possibly TRBD1 or TRBD2, each one fitting 5 bases. This sequence was found in a man younger than 30 who had mild COVID-19 (a few samples of this study predate the infection). The sample titles of this study are shuffled in the database, so cell type and time point are left out; the donor was told from shared clones. Sequenced sample: PBMCs or a T cell subset sorted from them (not recorded which). The CDR3 reads as follows: CASSLDWGSSYNEQFF. The DNA is as follows: TGTGCCAGCAGCCTTGACTGGGGGAGCTCCTACAATGAGCAGTTCTTC.